These 20 T cell receptor beta chains originate from one sample sequenced in a study of T cells in Graves' hyperthyroidism and ophthalmopathy. Amplified regions were TCR beta CDR3 sequences from RNA transcripts. The HTBI set primed first-round TCR CDR3 RT-PCR. TCRdb recomputed calls from the multiplex PCR reads with MiXCR, one row per CDR3 protein. The sample records hundreds of thousands of distinct CDR3 sequences, about a fifth being singletons. The sample consisted of blood. These receptors all come from a man younger than 45 with Graves' ophthalmopathy.

This clonotype was detected a few times. The chain links TRBV19 to TRBJ1-1; D call uncertain. Trimming took off 7 bases at V and 3 bases at J, with 6 bases between the two ends. The CDR3 is made up of 11 amino acids. Germline V gene data show CDR1 as LNHDA and CDR2 as SQIVND (reference sequence). The CDR3 protein is CASNIYTEAFF. The CDR3 region has the DNA TGTGCCAGTAACATTTACACTGAAGCTTTCTTT. The full variable domain, completed using reference TRBV19 and TRBJ1-1, is DGGITQSPKYLFRKEGQNVTLSCEQNLNHDAMYWYRQDPGQGLRLIYYSQIVNDFQKGDIAEGYSVSREKKESFPLTVTSAQKNPTAFYLCASNIYTEAFFGQGTRLTVV.

The table lists this clonotype with a few counts. The chain combines TRBV20-1 with TRBJ2-2; D is uncertain. V lost 0 bases and J 6 bases, leaving 11 bases between the germline ends. Per the germline V gene, CDR1 is DFQATT and CDR2 is SNEGSKA (reference sequence). The CDR3 has 14 residues. CDR3 in DNA: TGCAGTGCTAGAGATCCCGATCGGCCCGGGGAGCTGTTTTTT. Its translation: CSARDPDRPGELFF.

The genes are TRBV28 and TRBJ2-7, with 7 bases matching TRBD1. This CDR3 has 16 residues. Germline assignment: CDR1 MDHEN and CDR2 SYDVKM. V was clipped by 5 bases and J by 3 bases; unmatched bases: 13. CDR3 bases: TGTGCCAGCAGTGACAGGGCCCGGGCCCAACTCTACGAGCAGTACTTC. This codes for CASSDRARAQLYEQYF.

This clonotype was seen many times. V and J are TRBV3-1 and TRBJ1-1; D unclear. Germline-derived CDR1 and CDR2 are LGHDT and YNNKEL (reference sequence). V was cut by 4 bases and J by 4 bases, with 7 bases left in between. This CDR3 has 12 residues. This CDR3 reads CASSLFGTEAFF. The CDR3 region has the DNA TGTGCCAGCAGCCTTTTCGGCACTGAAGCTTTCTTT.

The sample holds a few counts of this clonotype. The chain couples TRBV5-1 to TRBJ2-5; perhaps TRBD1 as D (5 bases). CDR1 is SGHRS, CDR2 YFSETQ, per germline. V was clipped by 2 bases and J by 1 base, with 15 bases between them. This CDR3 is 16 amino acids long. The DNA for the CDR3 is TGCGCCAGCAGCTTAACGCAGGCTAGGGGCCAAGAGACCCAGTACTTC. As protein: CASSLTQARGQETQYF.

The chain recombines TRBV6-1 with TRBJ2-7; D not certain. The CDR3 totals 16 residues. V was trimmed by 2 bases and J by 6 bases, leaving 20 bases between them. CDR1 is MNHNS and CDR2 is SASEGT in the germline V gene. Written as DNA, the CDR3 is TGTGCCAGCAGTGAAATCGGTTCTAGGGCAGTCTCCGAGCAGTACTTC. It yields the protein CASSEIGSRAVSEQYF.

The chain joins TRBV5-1 to TRBJ2-1; D is uncertain. There are 16 residues in the CDR3. V was clipped by 4 bases and J by 0 bases, with 14 bases between them. Per the germline V gene, CDR1 is SGHRS and CDR2 is YFSETQ. The DNA for the CDR3 is TGCGCCAGCAGCCAATCGACCCCCAGCTCCTACAATGAGCAGTTCTTC. It specifies CASSQSTPSSYNEQFF. The full variable domain, its missing parts supplied by reference TRBV5-1 and TRBJ2-1, is KAGVTQTPRYLIKTRGQQVTLSCSPISGHRSVSWYQQTPGQGLQFLFEYFSETQRNKGNFPGRFSGRQFSNSRSEMNVSTLELGDSALYLCASSQSTPSSYNEQFFGPGTRLTVL.

A note on this clonotype: An end of the junction does not agree with germline; a read error may underlie this. V gene TRBV29-1 combines with J gene TRBJ2-1; 11 positions match TRBD2. Germline CDR1 SQVTM, CDR2 ANQGSEA. The CDR3 totals 14 residues. This CDR3 reads CSVEGLAVYNGQFF. The CDR3 bases are TGCAGCGTTGAGGGACTAGCGGTCTACAATGGGCAGTTCTTC.

This chain joins TRBV30 and TRBJ2-1; D is possibly TRBD2 (5 bases). Trimming took off 1 base at V and 1 base at J, with 14 bases between the two ends. CDR3 size: 16 residues. Germline V gene sequence: CDR1 GTSNPN, CDR2 SVGIG (reference sequence). CDR3 residues: CAWSEMRVGSYNEQFF. The CDR3 region has the DNA TGTGCCTGGAGTGAAATGAGGGTAGGGTCCTACAATGAGCAGTTCTTC.

This clonotype was seen many times. V gene TRBV6-1 combines with J gene TRBJ2-3; 9 bases are shared with TRBD2. Germline V gives CDR1 MNHNS, CDR2 SASEGT. The junction had 8 bases not matched to a gene; V was cut back by 6 bases and J by 4 bases. The CDR3 runs to 15 residues. The CDR3 nucleotides are TGTGCCAGCAGAACGCCGGGACTAGCCTCAGATACGCAGTATTTT. Its protein is CASRTPGLASDTQYF.

There are a few counts of this clonotype. The gene calls are TRBV4-3 and TRBJ2-7; D gene ambiguous. The ends were cut back, 4 bases at V and 8 bases at J, with 15 bases in the middle. The CDR3 spans 13 residues. The V gene's germline CDR1 is LGHNA and CDR2 YSLEER. This CDR3 reads CASSPDTESKQYF. The CDR3 nucleotides are TGCGCCAGCAGCCCAGATACGGAGTCGAAGCAGTACTTC.

This clonotype was counted once. The J gene is TRBJ1-2, the V gene TRBV19; TRBD1 matches at 7 bases. This CDR3 is built from 15 residues. Germline-derived CDR1 and CDR2 are LNHDA and SQIVND (reference sequence). J lost 14 bases, V lost 7 bases, and 22 bases had no gene match. This CDR3 is CASTIDPNDRAQRTF. The CDR3 region has the DNA TGTGCCAGTACCATCGACCCAAACGACAGGGCCCAAAGGACCTTC.

V and J are TRBV20-1 and TRBJ2-3; 7 bases map to TRBD2. Germline V gene sequence: CDR1 DFQATT, CDR2 SNEGSKA (reference sequence). CDR3 length: 14 residues. After removal of 1 base from V and 0 bases from J, the junction contained 1 base not matched to a gene. CDR3 protein: CSARVGGSTDTQYF. DNA of the CDR3: TGCAGTGCTAGAGTGGGGGGGAGCACAGATACGCAGTATTTT.

This clonotype was detected only a few times. As DNA, the CDR3 is TGTGCCAGCAGTTACTCGAATAGGTACAATGAGCAGTTCTTC. Encoded protein: CASSYSNRYNEQFF. V and J are TRBV6-2 or TRBV6-3 and TRBJ2-1; D gene uncertain. The CDR3 consists of 14 residues. Germline-derived CDR1 and CDR2 are MNHEY and SVGEGT. The V end lost 0 bases, the J end lost 4 bases, and 7 bases lay between the germline ends.

The V call is TRBV6-1, the J call TRBJ1-5; D is perhaps TRBD1 (6 bases). V gave up 6 bases and J gave up 5 bases, with 17 bases separating them. The CDR3 runs 15 residues. Germline V gives CDR1 MNHNS, CDR2 SASEGT. The CDR3 here is CASRPPTGLHQPQHF. CDR3 bases: TGTGCCAGCAGACCCCCCACAGGGCTTCATCAGCCCCAGCATTTT.

The chain joins TRBV4-2 to TRBJ2-2; D remains unclear. Trimming took 1 base from V and 1 from J, leaving 7 bases between them. The germline gives CDR1 LGHNA, CDR2 YNFKEQ. CDR3 length: 15 residues. CDR3 DNA sequence: TGTGCCAGCAGCCAAGGGGTGGGGAACACCGGGGAGCTGTTTTTT. It yields the protein CASSQGVGNTGELFF.

This clonotype was detected only a few times. The chain carries TRBV27 and TRBJ2-7; D is possibly TRBD1 (5 bases). This CDR3 contains 14 residues. V was clipped by 3 bases and J by 3 bases, with 12 bases between them. CDR1 MNHEY and CDR2 SMNVEV come from the germline V gene (reference sequence). The CDR3 sequence is CASSLGQANYEQYF. The CDR3 DNA is TGTGCCAGCAGTTTGGGGCAGGCCAACTACGAGCAGTACTTC.

This clonotype was detected ten times or more. J is TRBJ2-7 and V is TRBV20-1; possibly TRBD2 for D (5 bases). With 6 bases removed from V and 1 base from J, the gap between germline ends came to 19 bases. The CDR3 consists of 15 residues. Germline V gene sequence: CDR1 DFQATT, CDR2 SNEGSKA (reference sequence). The CDR3 sequence: CSATQTGSGSYEQYF. The CDR3 DNA reads as TGCAGTGCCACCCAAACGGGGAGTGGATCCTACGAGCAGTACTTC.

CDR3 in DNA: TGCGCCAGCAGGGACGGGGGGGACACTGAAGCTTTCTTT. This encodes CASRDGGDTEAFF. V usage is TRBV10-2 and J usage is TRBJ1-1, with D perhaps matching TRBD1 (5 bases). Per germline, CDR1 WSHSY and CDR2 SAAADI. This CDR3 has 13 amino acids. Trimming left V 6 bases short and J 3 bases short, with 11 bases between.

V gene TRBV2 combines with J gene TRBJ2-3, with 7 nucleotides matching TRBD2. Germline V CDR1 and CDR2: SNHLY, FYNNEI. This CDR3 comprises 17 residues. V was pared by 3 bases and J by 4 bases, with 13 bases of the junction left unmatched. CDR3 sequence reads: CASSDLKDGEGSDTQYF. The CDR3 nucleotides are TGTGCCAGCAGTGACTTAAAGGACGGGGAGGGTTCAGATACGCAGTATTTT.